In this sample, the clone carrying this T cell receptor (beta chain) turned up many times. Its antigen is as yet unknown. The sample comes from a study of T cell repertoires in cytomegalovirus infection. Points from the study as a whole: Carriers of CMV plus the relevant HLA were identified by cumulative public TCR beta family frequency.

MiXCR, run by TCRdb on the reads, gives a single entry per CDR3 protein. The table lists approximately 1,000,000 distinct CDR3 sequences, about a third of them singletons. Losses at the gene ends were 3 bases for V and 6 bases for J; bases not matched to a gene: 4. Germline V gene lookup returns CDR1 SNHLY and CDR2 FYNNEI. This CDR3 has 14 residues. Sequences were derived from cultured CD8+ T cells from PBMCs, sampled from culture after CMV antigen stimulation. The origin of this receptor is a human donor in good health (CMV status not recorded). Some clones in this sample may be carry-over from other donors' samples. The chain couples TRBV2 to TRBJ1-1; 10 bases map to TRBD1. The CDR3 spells CASSDPGQGAEAFF. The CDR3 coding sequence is TGTGCCAGCAGTGACCCCGGACAGGGGGCTGAAGCTTTCTTT.